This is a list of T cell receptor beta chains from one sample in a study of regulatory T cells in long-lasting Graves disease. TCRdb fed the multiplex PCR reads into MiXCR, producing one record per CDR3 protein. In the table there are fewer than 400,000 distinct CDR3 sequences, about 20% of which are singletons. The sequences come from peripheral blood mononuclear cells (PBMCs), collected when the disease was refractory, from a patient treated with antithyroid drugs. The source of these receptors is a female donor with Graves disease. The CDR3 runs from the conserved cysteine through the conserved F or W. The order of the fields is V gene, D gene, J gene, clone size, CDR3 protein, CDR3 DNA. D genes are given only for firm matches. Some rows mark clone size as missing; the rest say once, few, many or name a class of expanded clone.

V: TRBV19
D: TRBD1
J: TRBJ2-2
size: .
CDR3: CASSIADRWGQATGELFF
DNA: TGTGCCAGTAGCATAGCCGATAGGTGGGGACAGGCCACCGGGGAGCTGTTTTTT

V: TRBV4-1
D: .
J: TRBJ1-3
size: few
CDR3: CASSLSIGADTIYF
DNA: TGCGCCAGCAGCCTTTCGATCGGTGCGGACACCATATATTTT

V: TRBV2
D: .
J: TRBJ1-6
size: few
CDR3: CASSDSVPPLHF
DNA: TGTGCCAGCAGTGATAGTGTCCCACCCCTCCACTTT

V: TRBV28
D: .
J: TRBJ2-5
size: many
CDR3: CASSAYPSGRQETQYF
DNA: TGTGCCAGCAGTGCCTACCCTTCGGGACGCCAAGAGACCCAGTACTTC

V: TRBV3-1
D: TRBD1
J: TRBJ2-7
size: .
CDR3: CASSQRPGTGFEQYF
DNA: TGTGCCAGCAGCCAAAGGCCCGGGACAGGGTTCGAGCAGTACTTC

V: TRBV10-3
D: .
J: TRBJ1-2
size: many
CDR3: CAIGAAGQSTF
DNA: TGTGCCATCGGGGCCGCGGGGCAAAGCACCTTC

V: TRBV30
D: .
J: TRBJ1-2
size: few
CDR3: CAWSLGGGFGYTF
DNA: TGTGCCTGGAGTTTAGGGGGGGGCTTTGGCTACACCTTC

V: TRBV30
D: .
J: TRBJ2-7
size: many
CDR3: CAWSRRREQYF
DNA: TGTGCCTGGAGTAGACGGAGGGAGCAGTACTTC

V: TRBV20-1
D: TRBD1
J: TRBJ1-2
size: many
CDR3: CSARDEEGGNYGYTF
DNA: TGCAGTGCTAGAGATGAAGAAGGGGGCAACTATGGCTACACCTTC

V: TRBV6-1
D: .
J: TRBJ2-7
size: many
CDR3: CASSEAGGRGYEQYF
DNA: TGTGCCAGCAGTGAAGCCGGAGGGCGAGGATACGAGCAGTACTTC

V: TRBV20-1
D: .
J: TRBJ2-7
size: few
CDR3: CSASAGSRNYEQYF
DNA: TGCAGTGCCAGCGCCGGAAGCCGCAATTACGAGCAGTACTTC

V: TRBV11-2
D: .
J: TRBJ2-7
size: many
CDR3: CASSLEVVVREQYF
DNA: TGTGCCAGCAGCTTAGAAGTGGTGGTCAGGGAGCAGTACTTC

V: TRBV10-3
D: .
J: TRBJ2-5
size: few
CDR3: CAISAAGQETQYF
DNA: TGTGCCATCAGTGCCGCGGGCCAAGAGACCCAGTACTTC

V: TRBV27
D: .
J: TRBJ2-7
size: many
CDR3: CASSDRDKAPYEQYF
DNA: TGTGCCAGCAGTGACCGGGACAAGGCCCCCTACGAGCAGTACTTC

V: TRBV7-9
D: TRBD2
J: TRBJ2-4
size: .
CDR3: CASSLGGVLAKNIQYF
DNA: TGTGCCAGCAGCTTGGGAGGGGTCCTAGCCAAAAACATTCAGTACTTC

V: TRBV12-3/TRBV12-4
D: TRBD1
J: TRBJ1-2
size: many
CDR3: CASSLGQGDPGYTF
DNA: TGTGCCAGCAGTTTAGGACAGGGGGATCCTGGCTACACCTTC

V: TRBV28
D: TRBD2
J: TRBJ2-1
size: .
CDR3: CASSYDLPGLAGNEQFF
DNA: TGTGCCAGCAGCTACGACCTTCCGGGACTAGCGGGCAATGAGCAGTTCTTC

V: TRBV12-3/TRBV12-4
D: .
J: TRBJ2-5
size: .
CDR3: CASSFRATQEAQYF
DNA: TGTGCCAGCAGTTTCAGGGCGACCCAAGAGGCCCAGTACTTC

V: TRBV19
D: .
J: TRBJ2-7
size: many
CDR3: CASSLIGGEQYF
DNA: TGTGCCAGTAGTTTAATAGGGGGCGAGCAGTACTTC

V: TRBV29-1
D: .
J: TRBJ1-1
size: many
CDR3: CSVAPGLRNTEAFF
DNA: TGCAGCGTTGCGCCGGGACTGCGGAACACTGAAGCTTTCTTT

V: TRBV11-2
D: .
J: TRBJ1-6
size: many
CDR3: CAGSLGSPLHF
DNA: TGTGCCGGCAGCTTGGGGTCACCCCTCCACTTT

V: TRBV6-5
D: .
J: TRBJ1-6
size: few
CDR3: CASSYSGGRGSPLHF
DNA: TGTGCCAGCAGTTACTCTGGGGGGAGGGGTTCACCCCTCCACTTT

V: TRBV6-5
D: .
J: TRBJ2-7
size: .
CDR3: CASSFYGNSYEQYF
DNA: TGTGCCAGCAGTTTCTACGGTAACTCCTACGAGCAGTACTTC

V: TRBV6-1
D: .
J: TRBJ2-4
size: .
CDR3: CASIGGTGNIQYF
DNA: TGTGCCAGCATCGGCGGAACGGGGAACATTCAGTACTTC

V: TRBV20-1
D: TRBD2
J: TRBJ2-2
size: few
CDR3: CSASGGTTGELFF
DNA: TGCAGTGCTAGCGGGGGGACCACCGGGGAGCTGTTTTTT

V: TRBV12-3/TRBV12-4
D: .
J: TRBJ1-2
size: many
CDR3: CASSPSISSSYGYTF
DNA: TGTGCCAGCAGTCCCTCCATATCGTCTTCTTATGGCTACACCTTC

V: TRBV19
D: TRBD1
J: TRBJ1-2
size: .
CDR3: CASAQGAVGYTF
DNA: TGTGCCAGTGCACAGGGGGCGGTTGGCTACACCTTC

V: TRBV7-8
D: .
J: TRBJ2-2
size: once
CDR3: CASSFSAGELFF
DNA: TGTGCCAGCAGCTTCTCGGCCGGGGAGCTGTTTTTT

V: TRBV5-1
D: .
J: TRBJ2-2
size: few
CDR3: CASSLGPTGELFF
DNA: TGCGCCAGCAGCTTGGGTCCAACCGGGGAGCTGTTTTTT

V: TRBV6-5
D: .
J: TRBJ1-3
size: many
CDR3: CASSYSSTGGNTIYF
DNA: TGTGCCAGCAGTTACTCATCGACAGGCGGAAACACCATATATTTT

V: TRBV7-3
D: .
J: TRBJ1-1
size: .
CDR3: CASSFEGGLNTEAFF
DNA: TGTGCCAGCAGCTTCGAGGGGGGTCTGAACACTGAAGCTTTCTTT

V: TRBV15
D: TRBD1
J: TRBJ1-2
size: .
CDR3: CATSRDRGVGYTF
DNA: TGTGCCACCAGCAGAGACAGGGGGGTTGGCTACACCTTC

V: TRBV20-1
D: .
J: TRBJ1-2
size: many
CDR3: CSIRQGLVYGYTF
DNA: TGCAGTATTAGGCAGGGACTTGTCTATGGCTACACCTTC

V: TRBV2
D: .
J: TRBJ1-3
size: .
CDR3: CASSEPGRGNTIYF
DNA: TGTGCCAGCAGTGAGCCAGGGCGCGGAAACACCATATATTTT

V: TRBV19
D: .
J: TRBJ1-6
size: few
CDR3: CASSMRESTLHF
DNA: TGTGCCAGTAGTATGCGAGAGTCGACCCTCCACTTT

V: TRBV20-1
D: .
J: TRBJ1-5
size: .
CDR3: CSALRPRTGSLPNQPQHF
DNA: TGCAGTGCTCTACGACCACGAACAGGGTCCCTACCCAATCAGCCCCAGCATTTT

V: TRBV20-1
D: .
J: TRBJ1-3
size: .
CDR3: CSARRTVDSGNTIYF
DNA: TGCAGTGCTAGGCGGACAGTCGACTCTGGAAACACCATATATTTT

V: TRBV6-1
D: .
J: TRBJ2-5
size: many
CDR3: CASTGSQETQYF
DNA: TGTGCCAGCACGGGATCCCAAGAGACCCAGTACTTC

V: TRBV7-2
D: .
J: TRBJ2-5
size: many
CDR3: CASSLSVIPLETQYF
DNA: TGTGCCAGCAGCTTATCAGTGATTCCTCTAGAGACCCAGTACTTC

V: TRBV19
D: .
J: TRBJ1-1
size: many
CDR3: CASSIELMGPRTEAFF
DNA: TGTGCCAGTAGTATAGAATTAATGGGCCCTCGCACTGAAGCTTTCTTT

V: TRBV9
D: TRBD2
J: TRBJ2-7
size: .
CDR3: CASSAYSTIAGSGEQYF
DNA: TGTGCCAGCAGCGCCTACTCAACGATAGCGGGGTCTGGCGAGCAGTACTTC

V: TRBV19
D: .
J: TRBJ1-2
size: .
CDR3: CAIKPQGGGYTF
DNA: TGTGCCATCAAACCACAAGGGGGAGGCTACACCTTC